A selection of T cell receptor beta chains follows, all from one sample in a study of identical twins. TCRdb reprocessed the 5' RACE reads with MiXCR, giving one entry per CDR3 protein. Of some 570,000 distinct CDR3 sequences detected, approximately 20% appear once; the ten largest clones hold approximately 0.52%. This sample was also put to use in a study of yellow fever vaccine responses in identical twins.

The sequencing sample was made of CD4+ T cells sorted from blood. The source of these receptors is a woman aged 18-29 years in good health. Each CDR3 is given with its conserved first and last residue. The order of the fields is CDR3 length, clone size, V gene, D gene, J gene, CDR3 protein, CDR3 DNA. A D gene is named only where the DNA matches it firmly. Only part of the rows carry a size: once, few, many, or a class if the clone is expanded.

14	few	TRBV6-1	TRBD1	TRBJ2-3	CASSKGQGADTQYF	TGTGCCAGCAGCAAGGGACAGGGAGCAGATACGCAGTATTTT
15	.	TRBV24-1	TRBD2	TRBJ2-3	CATSVPGGRADTQYF	TGTGCCACCAGTGTTCCTGGCGGGAGGGCAGATACGCAGTATTTT
16	.	TRBV7-7	.	TRBJ2-1	CASSLHPVRGRDEQFF	TGTGCCAGCAGCTTGCACCCAGTGCGCGGTCGGGATGAGCAGTTCTTC
15	few	TRBV28	TRBD2	TRBJ2-5	CASSLAGLAGETQYF	TGTGCCAGCAGTTTAGCGGGTTTAGCGGGAGAGACCCAGTACTTC
16	.	TRBV6-5	.	TRBJ1-3	CASSYTRLTLGNTIYF	TGTGCCAGCAGTTACACAAGACTGACCCTTGGAAACACCATATATTTT
15	.	TRBV20-1	.	TRBJ2-7	CSASDGTHKPYEQYF	TGCAGTGCTAGTGACGGGACTCACAAACCCTACGAGCAGTACTTC
14	.	TRBV5-1	.	TRBJ2-3	CASSLDWGTDTQYF	TGCGCCAGCAGCTTGGATTGGGGCACAGATACGCAGTATTTT
12	.	TRBV7-3	.	TRBJ2-2	CASLKFSGELFF	TGTGCCAGCTTAAAGTTTTCCGGGGAGCTGTTTTTT
13	.	TRBV5-5	.	TRBJ2-7	CASSSNLAYEQYF	TGTGCCAGCAGCTCGAATTTGGCCTACGAGCAGTACTTC
13	few	TRBV6-1	TRBD1	TRBJ1-2	CASLRTGIGGYTF	TGTGCCAGCCTGAGGACAGGGATAGGTGGCTACACCTTC
14	.	TRBV29-1	TRBD2	TRBJ2-2	CSVVRGGAGGELFF	TGCAGCGTTGTCCGCGGGGGGGCCGGCGGGGAGCTGTTTTTT
15	few	TRBV3-1	TRBD1	TRBJ1-1	CASSQGTGKNTEAFF	TGTGCCAGCAGCCAAGGGACAGGGAAGAACACTGAAGCTTTCTTT
14	few	TRBV5-1	.	TRBJ2-1	CASSLDGGRNEQFF	TGCGCCAGCAGCTTGGATGGGGGTCGGAATGAGCAGTTCTTC
15	few	TRBV5-1	.	TRBJ1-1	CASSFQAAIDTEAFF	TGCGCCAGCAGCTTTCAAGCGGCGATAGACACTGAAGCTTTCTTT
16	few	TRBV12-3/TRBV12-4	TRBD2	TRBJ2-1	CASMITGVGRDNEQFF	TGTGCCAGCATGATTACGGGCGTGGGGAGGGACAATGAGCAGTTCTTC
15	.	TRBV12-3/TRBV12-4	.	TRBJ1-1	CASSPGILVNTEAFF	TGTGCCAGCAGTCCAGGGATTCTGGTGAACACTGAAGCTTTCTTT
13	few	TRBV7-8	.	TRBJ2-1	CASSFVGRNEQFF	TGTGCCAGCAGCTTTGTCGGTCGGAATGAGCAGTTCTTC
14	.	TRBV12-3/TRBV12-4	.	TRBJ2-2	CANSVGQNTGELFF	TGTGCCAACTCGGTGGGGCAGAACACCGGGGAGCTGTTTTTT
15	.	TRBV5-1	.	TRBJ2-3	CASSLGGVGSDTQYF	TGCGCCAGCAGCTTAGGCGGGGTAGGATCTGATACGCAGTATTTT
12	.	TRBV7-2	.	TRBJ1-5	CASSPRDQPQHF	TGTGCCAGCAGCCCACGGGATCAGCCCCAGCATTTT
15	few	TRBV12-3/TRBV12-4	.	TRBJ2-5	CASSFSRGSGETQYF	TGTGCCAGCAGTTTCTCACGGGGGAGCGGGGAGACCCAGTACTTC
14	.	TRBV12-3/TRBV12-4	.	TRBJ1-2	CASSFGTGSYGYTF	TGTGCCAGCAGTTTTGGTACAGGGAGCTATGGCTACACCTTC
13	few	TRBV29-1	.	TRBJ1-1	CSVEDRKNTEAFF	TGCAGCGTTGAGGACAGAAAGAACACTGAAGCTTTCTTT
15	few	TRBV19	TRBD2	TRBJ2-3	CASSNPSGFTDTQYF	TGTGCCAGTAGTAACCCTAGCGGTTTCACAGATACGCAGTATTTT
15	.	TRBV5-1	TRBD1	TRBJ2-2	CASSTGQGKSGELFF	TGCGCCAGCAGCACGGGACAGGGAAAAAGCGGGGAGCTGTTTTTT
13	many	TRBV18	.	TRBJ1-2	CASSPEDSSVYTF	TGTGCCAGCTCACCAGAAGACAGCTCCGTCTACACCTTC